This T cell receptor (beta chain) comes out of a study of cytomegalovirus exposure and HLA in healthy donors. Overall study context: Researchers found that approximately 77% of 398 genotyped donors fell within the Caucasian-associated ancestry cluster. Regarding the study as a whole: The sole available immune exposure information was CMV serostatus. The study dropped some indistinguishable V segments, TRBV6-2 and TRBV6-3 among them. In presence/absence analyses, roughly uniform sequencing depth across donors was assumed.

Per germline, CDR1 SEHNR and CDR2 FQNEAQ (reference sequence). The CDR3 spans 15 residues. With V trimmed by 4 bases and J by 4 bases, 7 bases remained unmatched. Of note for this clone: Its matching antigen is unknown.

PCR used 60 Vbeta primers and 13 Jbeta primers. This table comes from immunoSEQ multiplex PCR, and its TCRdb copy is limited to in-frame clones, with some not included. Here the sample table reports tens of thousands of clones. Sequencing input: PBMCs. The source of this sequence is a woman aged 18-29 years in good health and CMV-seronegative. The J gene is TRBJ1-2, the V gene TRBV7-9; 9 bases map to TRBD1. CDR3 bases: TGTGCCAGCAGCTCCCGGGACAGGGCTCGCTATGGCTACACCTTC. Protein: CASSSRDRARYGYTF.